The 14 T cell receptor beta chains reported below all come from one sample, sequenced in a study of low-dose radiotherapy and immunotherapy resistance in tumors. Alpha- and beta-chain coverage of first-strand cDNA came from TRAV- and TRBV-specific primers. TCRs were amplified for roughly 20 PCR cycles with a constant-region primer and V-primer adapter. Using its own MiXCR run on the reads, TCRdb lists one record per CDR3 protein. The sample has about 12,000 distinct CDR3 sequences, about four fifths seen once. The receptor set was obtained from a human donor with advanced metastatic prostate, ovarian, gallbladder or colorectal cancer (not recorded which). This table probably holds off-target reads from a library built for another chain.

The rearrangement links TRBV20-1 to TRBJ2-1; D is unclear. Germline CDR1 reads DFQATT; CDR2 reads SNEGSKA (reference sequence). CDR3 size: 12 residues. V gave up 7 bases and J gave up 0 bases, with 7 bases separating them. The CDR3 reads CSGGSSYNEQFF. The CDR3 nucleotides are TGCAGTGGCGGAAGCTCCTACAATGAGCAGTTCTTC.

The chain combines TRBV5-8 with TRBJ1-2, with D uncertain. The CDR3 length is 13 residues. The V gene's germline CDR1 is SGHTS and CDR2 YDEGEE. V was pared by 5 bases and J by 3 bases, with 11 bases between. CDR3 residues: CASRMALHYGYTF. CDR3 sequence (DNA): TGTGCCAGCAGAATGGCACTCCACTATGGCTACACCTTC.

V usage is TRBV14 and J usage is TRBJ2-3; 14 bases match TRBD2. This CDR3 comprises 20 residues. J gave up 2 bases and V 4 bases, and 14 bases lay outside the gene matches. Germline-derived CDR1 and CDR2 are SGHDN and FVKESK. The CDR3 region is CASSRGRNTGLAGVTDTQYF. The CDR3 nucleotides read TGTGCCAGCAGCCGGGGACGAAACACGGGACTAGCGGGAGTCACAGATACGCAGTATTTT. Filled out from reference TRBV14 and TRBJ2-3, the complete variable domain reads EAGVTQFPSHSVIEKGQTVTLRCDPISGHDNLYWYRRVMGKEIKFLLHFVKESKQDESGMPNNRFLAERTGGTYSTLKVQPAELEDSGVYFCASSRGRNTGLAGVTDTQYFGPGTRLTVL.

The gene calls are TRBV5-1 and TRBJ2-2; no clear D. The germline gives CDR1 SGHRS, CDR2 YFSETQ. The CDR3 has 15 residues. V was clipped by 0 bases and J by 0 bases, with 6 bases between them. The CDR3 loop reads CASSLDTSNTGELFF. The CDR3, as DNA: TGCGCCAGCAGCTTGGATACCTCGAACACCGGGGAGCTGTTTTTT.

This clonotype showed up just a few times. The V gene is TRBV4-1, the J gene TRBJ2-1, with D unresolved. Trimming took 5 bases from V and 0 from J, leaving 11 bases between them. Per germline, CDR1 MGHRA and CDR2 YSYEKL. The CDR3 extends over 15 amino acids. This CDR3 reads CASSSPPSSYNEQFF. CDR3 coding DNA: TGCGCCAGCAGCTCACCCCCCAGCTCCTACAATGAGCAGTTCTTC.

The CDR3 coding sequence is TGTGCCAGCAGTTGGGGACTAGCGGGAGTCCAGGAGACCCAGTACTTC. Its translation: CASSWGLAGVQETQYF. V and J are TRBV28 and TRBJ2-5, with 14 positions matching TRBD2. The CDR3 is 16 amino acids. Germline assignment: CDR1 MDHEN and CDR2 SYDVKM. V trimming: 4 bases; J trimming: 5 bases; junction bases outside the gene matches: 6.

The CDR3 loop is CASSKVQLQEGGELFF. As DNA, the CDR3 is TGTGCCAGCAGCAAAGTCCAGTTGCAAGAAGGCGGGGAGCTGTTTTTT. V is TRBV21-1 and J is TRBJ2-2. TRBV21-1 is a listed pseudogene. The CDR3 is made up of 16 amino acids.

J is TRBJ1-1 and V is TRBV4-3; maybe TRBD1 (6 bases). With 1 base removed from V and 5 bases from J, the gap between germline ends came to 17 bases. The CDR3 spans 16 residues. Germline values: CDR1 LGHNA, CDR2 YSLEER. The CDR3 loop reads CASSQGAQGLTTEAFF. For the CDR3, the DNA is TGCGCCAGCAGCCAAGGGGCACAGGGACTAACAACTGAAGCTTTCTTT.

This chain uses TRBV27 with TRBJ1-6; 8 nucleotides match TRBD1. The CDR3 length is 14 residues. The ends lost 3 bases at V and 7 bases at J; junction bases unmatched: 2. The germline CDR1 and CDR2 sequences are MNHEY and SMNVEV (reference sequence). For the CDR3, the DNA is TGTGCCAGCAGTTTCTGGGACAGGAATTCACCCCTCCACTTT. It translates to CASSFWDRNSPLHF.

This clonotype was detected a few times. V gene TRBV7-9 combines with J gene TRBJ1-5; D uncertain. The CDR3 is 17 residues long. V lost 5 bases and J 1 base, leaving 18 bases between the germline ends. Germline V gives CDR1 SEHNR, CDR2 FQNEAQ (reference sequence). As DNA, the CDR3 is TGTGCCAGCAGCGCAGAAGGGCCCGAGATAAGCAATCAGCCCCAGCATTTT. It translates to CASSAEGPEISNQPQHF.

The chain links TRBV18 to TRBJ2-4; D remains unclear. CDR1 KGHSH and CDR2 LQKENI come from the germline V gene. This CDR3 comprises 17 residues. Between the trimmed V and J ends, which lost 0 bases and 1 base, there was a span of 13 bases. The CDR3: CASSPPWDRLAKNIQYF. CDR3 sequence (DNA): TGTGCCAGCTCACCACCGTGGGATCGCCTGGCCAAAAACATTCAGTACTTC.

The chain uses TRBV18 and TRBJ2-7; 13 positions agree with TRBD2. Trimming removed 2 bases from V and 0 bases from J; junction bases left unmatched: 10. This CDR3 comprises 19 residues. Germline V CDR1 and CDR2: KGHSH, LQKENI. This CDR3 is CASSPVYGLAGVSSYEQYF. The CDR3 DNA sequence: TGTGCCAGCTCACCAGTTTATGGACTAGCGGGGGTGAGCTCCTACGAGCAGTACTTC.

The chain couples TRBV6-1 to TRBJ2-1, with TRBD1 as a possible D gene (7 bases). Germline assignment: CDR1 MNHNS and CDR2 SASEGT. The CDR3 covers 15 residues. V lost 7 bases and J 7 bases, leaving 20 bases between the germline ends. The CDR3: CASTAGQLNRNEQFF. In DNA form, the CDR3 reads TGTGCCAGCACCGCGGGACAGCTAAATCGGAATGAGCAGTTCTTC.

To note about this clonotype: The final CDR3 position lacks the conserved phenylalanine or tryptophan, pointing to a likely read error. The J gene is TRBJ2-3, the V gene TRBV20-1; D is ambiguous. Germline CDR1 and CDR2: DFQATT and SNEGSKA (reference sequence). The germline V and J ends were trimmed by 3 bases and 4 bases, with 8 bases remaining between them. The CDR3 consists of 12 residues. The CDR3 here is CSASKAADTQYV. The CDR3 bases are TGCAGTGCTAGTAAAGCCGCAGATACGCAGTATGTT.